These T cell receptor beta chains were read from a single sample in a study of cytomegalovirus exposure and HLA in healthy donors. Clones were sequenced by immunoSEQ multiplex PCR, and TCRdb holds only the in-frame ones, with some missing. Among about 160,000 clones listed, more than 75% were seen once. The material sequenced was PBMCs. These receptors were taken from a man younger than 30 in good health and CMV-seropositive. Each CDR3 is given with its conserved first and last residue. A D gene is named only where the DNA matches it firmly. Clone size is given for some rows only: seen once, a few or many times, or a class if the clone is expanded.

j_call v_call clone_size d_call cdr3_aa cdr3_nt
TRBJ1-2 TRBV7-2 . TRBD1 CASSLGGRGTYGYTF TGTGCCAGCAGCTTAGGTGGCAGGGGGACCTATGGCTACACCTTC
TRBJ2-1 TRBV4-3 . . CASSQGEVGEQFF TGCGCCAGCAGCCAAGGGGAGGTGGGTGAGCAGTTCTTC
TRBJ2-1 TRBV7-2 . . CASSLLNEQFF TGTGCCAGCAGCCTACTTAATGAGCAGTTCTTC
TRBJ2-3 TRBV6-5 . TRBD2 CASMTSGTDTQYF TGTGCCAGCATGACTAGCGGCACAGATACGCAGTATTTT
TRBJ1-1 TRBV11-2 . TRBD1 CASSFSQGARSTEAFF TGTGCCAGCAGCTTTTCCCAGGGGGCGCGGAGCACTGAAGCTTTCTTT
TRBJ2-7 TRBV9 few . CASSPPMENEQYF TGTGCCAGCAGCCCTCCCATGGAGAACGAGCAGTACTTC
TRBJ1-1 TRBV19 . . CASRNRARNTEAFF TGTGCCAGTAGGAACAGGGCTCGGAACACTGAAGCTTTCTTT
TRBJ1-5 TRBV19 . TRBD1 CASTKGTGLINQPQHF TGTGCCAGTACCAAAGGGACAGGATTGATTAATCAGCCCCAGCATTTT
TRBJ1-2 TRBV5-4 . . CASSPAGRTRANYGYTF TGTGCCAGCAGCCCGGCCGGGCGGACGAGGGCTAACTATGGCTACACCTTC
TRBJ2-5 TRBV11-2 once TRBD1 CASSEGQVIQETQYF TGTGCCAGCAGCGAGGGACAGGTAATCCAAGAGACCCAGTACTTC
TRBJ2-6 TRBV7-2 . . CASSWGGLTGANGLTF TGTGCCAGCAGCTGGGGGGGGCTGACTGGGGCCAACGGCCTGACTTTC
TRBJ1-2 TRBV9 . . CASSVADYKAGYTF TGTGCCAGCAGCGTAGCAGACTATAAGGCTGGCTACACCTTC
TRBJ1-6 TRBV11-1 . . CASSFSRGRNSPLHF TGTGCCAGCAGCTTCTCTCGGGGTAGGAATTCACCCCTCCACTTT
TRBJ1-2 TRBV6-1 few . CASSEPADYGYTF TGTGCCAGCAGTGAACCGGCGGACTATGGCTACACCTTC
TRBJ2-3 TRBV6-1 . TRBD2 CASSDFALAGETDTQYF TGTGCCAGCAGTGATTTCGCTCTAGCGGGGGAGACAGATACGCAGTATTTT
TRBJ2-1 TRBV4-3 . TRBD2 CASSRGTSGNNEQFF TGCGCCAGCAGCCGCGGGACTAGCGGAAACAATGAGCAGTTCTTC
TRBJ1-2 TRBV27 . . CASSLGRGVNGYTF TGTGCCAGCAGTTTAGGCAGGGGAGTGAATGGCTACACCTTC
TRBJ2-7 TRBV6-5 . TRBD2 CASSYSRLAGNYEQYF TGTGCCAGCAGTTACTCGAGGTTAGCGGGGAACTACGAGCAGTACTTC
TRBJ1-5 TRBV6-1 few . CASSEVGHSNQPQHF TGTGCCAGCAGTGAAGTGGGACATAGCAATCAGCCCCAGCATTTT
TRBJ2-5 TRBV29-1 once . CSAGQGTETQYF TGCAGCGCCGGGCAGGGGACGGAGACCCAGTACTTC
TRBJ2-5 TRBV27 . TRBD2 CASSPQLGGLETQYF TGTGCCAGCAGTCCCCAACTGGGGGGGTTGGAGACCCAGTACTTC
TRBJ2-7 TRBV13 . TRBD2 CASSGSGGAVYEQYF TGTGCCAGCAGCGGTAGCGGGGGGGCCGTTTACGAGCAGTACTTC
TRBJ1-2 TRBV5-4 once . CASSLVGGGGYTF TGTGCCAGCAGCTTGGTTGGAGGCGGTGGCTACACCTTC
TRBJ1-2 TRBV2 . . CASSGSRVEGYGYTF TGTGCCAGCAGTGGTTCCAGGGTTGAAGGCTATGGCTACACCTTC